Listed below are T cell receptor beta chains from one sample, sequenced in a study of control samples from healthy donors and cancer patients. Sequenced by immunoSEQ multiplex PCR; TCRdb stores in-frame clones only, minus some. The sample lists approximately 100,000 clones; 85% to 90% were seen once. Sequencing was done on a sample of blood. The origin of the receptors is a woman aged 50 to 60 in good health. CDR3s include the opening cysteine and the closing phenylalanine or tryptophan. Fields, in order: D gene, CDR3 length, V gene, J gene, clone size, CDR3 DNA, CDR3 protein. A D gene is named only where the DNA matches it firmly. Only some rows state a clone size, as once, few, many or a class for expanded clones.

d_gene: .
len: 15
v_gene: TRBV30
j_gene: TRBJ1-6
abundance: .
CDR3nt: TGTGCCTGGAGTGGGAGGGTGGCCTATAATTCACCCCTCCACTTT
CDR3aa: CAWSGRVAYNSPLHF

d_gene: .
len: 13
v_gene: TRBV7-3
j_gene: TRBJ2-1
abundance: .
CDR3nt: TGTGCCAGCAGCTTAACCCCAGGTCCGGGGCAGTTCTTC
CDR3aa: CASSLTPGPGQFF

d_gene: TRBD1
len: 14
v_gene: TRBV2
j_gene: TRBJ1-5
abundance: .
CDR3nt: TGTGCCAGCAGTGGACAGGGGGCCGGCCAGCCCCAGCATTTT
CDR3aa: CASSGQGAGQPQHF

d_gene: TRBD2
len: 15
v_gene: TRBV9
j_gene: TRBJ2-3
abundance: .
CDR3nt: TGTGCCAGCAGCGGACTAGCGGGAGGCACAGATACGCAGTATTTT
CDR3aa: CASSGLAGGTDTQYF

d_gene: TRBD2
len: 15
v_gene: TRBV6-5
j_gene: TRBJ2-3
abundance: .
CDR3nt: TGTGCCAGCAGTTATAGCGGGGAGATCACAGATACGCAGTATTTT
CDR3aa: CASSYSGEITDTQYF

d_gene: TRBD1
len: 15
v_gene: TRBV5-1
j_gene: TRBJ1-2
abundance: .
CDR3nt: TGCGCCAGCAGCTTGGCCCTGGACAGGGGGCTTGGCTACACCTTC
CDR3aa: CASSLALDRGLGYTF

d_gene: .
len: 11
v_gene: TRBV29-1
j_gene: TRBJ1-1
abundance: once
CDR3nt: TGCAGCGTTGTGGGGAACACTGAAGCTTTCTTT
CDR3aa: CSVVGNTEAFF

d_gene: .
len: 13
v_gene: TRBV12-3/TRBV12-4
j_gene: TRBJ1-2
abundance: once
CDR3nt: TGTGCCAGCAGTTTAGGTGCAGGGTTTGGCTACACCTTC
CDR3aa: CASSLGAGFGYTF

d_gene: .
len: 14
v_gene: TRBV7-9
j_gene: TRBJ1-2
abundance: .
CDR3nt: TGTGCCAGCAGCTCTTCCGTTTTCGGGTATGGCTACACCTTC
CDR3aa: CASSSSVFGYGYTF

d_gene: .
len: 17
v_gene: TRBV18
j_gene: TRBJ2-2
abundance: once
CDR3nt: TGTGCCAGCTCACCAAATGACGGGACAACTAACACCGGGGAGCTGTTTTTT
CDR3aa: CASSPNDGTTNTGELFF

d_gene: .
len: 15
v_gene: TRBV18
j_gene: TRBJ2-3
abundance: .
CDR3nt: TGTGCCAGCTCACCACAGAGTAGCGGCACAGATACGCAGTATTTT
CDR3aa: CASSPQSSGTDTQYF

d_gene: TRBD1
len: 15
v_gene: TRBV2
j_gene: TRBJ1-1
abundance: .
CDR3nt: TGTGCCAGCAGTGAAAATACAGGGGGGAACACTGAAGCTTTCTTT
CDR3aa: CASSENTGGNTEAFF

d_gene: TRBD2
len: 16
v_gene: TRBV9
j_gene: TRBJ2-2
abundance: .
CDR3nt: TGTGCCAGCAGCCCTCAAGCGGGGGGGTTAACCGGGGAGCTGTTTTTT
CDR3aa: CASSPQAGGLTGELFF

d_gene: TRBD2
len: 16
v_gene: TRBV7-3
j_gene: TRBJ2-3
abundance: .
CDR3nt: TGTGCCAGCAGCTTAATTAGCGGGGGCTCCCAGGATACGCAGTATTTT
CDR3aa: CASSLISGGSQDTQYF

d_gene: .
len: 13
v_gene: TRBV4-3
j_gene: TRBJ1-2
abundance: .
CDR3nt: TGCGCCAGCAGCCAAGATCTGGGAGGCGGCTACACCTTC
CDR3aa: CASSQDLGGGYTF

d_gene: .
len: 14
v_gene: TRBV3-1/TRBV3-2
j_gene: TRBJ1-5
abundance: .
CDR3nt: TGTGCCAGCAGCCAGGGTCAGATCAATCAGCCCCAGCATTTT
CDR3aa: CASSQGQINQPQHF

d_gene: .
len: 15
v_gene: TRBV7-9
j_gene: TRBJ2-1
abundance: once
CDR3nt: TGTGCCAGCAGCTTAACGGGGATCACCTACAATGAGCAGTTCTTC
CDR3aa: CASSLTGITYNEQFF

d_gene: TRBD2
len: 17
v_gene: TRBV7-2
j_gene: TRBJ2-3
abundance: .
CDR3nt: TGTGCCAGCACCCCGCTGATGTGGCGGGGGGGCACAGATACGCAGTATTTT
CDR3aa: CASTPLMWRGGTDTQYF

d_gene: .
len: 16
v_gene: TRBV18
j_gene: TRBJ2-2
abundance: .
CDR3nt: TGTGCCAGCTCACCGCTACTTAACAGGGCTACCGGGGAGCTGTTTTTT
CDR3aa: CASSPLLNRATGELFF

d_gene: .
len: 11
v_gene: TRBV29-1
j_gene: TRBJ2-1
abundance: once
CDR3nt: TGCAGCGTTGGCAGATACAATGAGCAGTTCTTC
CDR3aa: CSVGRYNEQFF